This T cell receptor beta chain was sequenced in a study of shared clonotypes between healthy human individuals. Germline trimming cut 4 bases from V and 4 bases from J; bases unmatched to any gene: 12. Germline loops: CDR1 MNHNS, CDR2 SASEGT. CDR3 size: 16 residues. Assay: immunoSEQ multiplex PCR; the TCRdb copy retains only in-frame clones and omits some. This table has approximately 2.5 million clones, roughly nine tenths appearing once. Overall study findings and caveats: Among a handful of donors, roughly 5% of naive CD4 clonotypes were found in common. The sole specimen, blood, was sampled, and tissue repertoires likely differ.

As regards this clone: Its antigen remains unidentified.

This clonotype was sampled from a man aged 18 to 30 in good health. The specimen sequenced was naive CD4+ T cells sorted from blood. This sample's subset: CD45RA+ positively selected. The chain uses TRBV6-1 and TRBJ2-7, with 8 nucleotides matching TRBD1. CDR3 coding DNA: TGTGCCAGCAGTGTCCAGGGGGCTAAGATCGGGTACGAGCAGTACTTC. Protein sequence: CASSVQGAKIGYEQYF.